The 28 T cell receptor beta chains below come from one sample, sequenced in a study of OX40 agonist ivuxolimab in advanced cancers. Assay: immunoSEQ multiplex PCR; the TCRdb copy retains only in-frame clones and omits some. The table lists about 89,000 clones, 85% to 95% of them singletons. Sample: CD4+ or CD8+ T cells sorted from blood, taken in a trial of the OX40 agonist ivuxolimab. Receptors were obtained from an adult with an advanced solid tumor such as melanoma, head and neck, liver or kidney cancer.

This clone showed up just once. In DNA, the CDR3 is TGTGCCAGCAGCTCACTAGGGGAGTCGGGCGAGCAGTACGTC. Protein: CASSSLGESGEQYV. This chain uses TRBV7-8 with TRBJ2-7, with D possibly being TRBD1 or TRBD2 (5 bases each). The germline V gene has CDR1 SGHVS and CDR2 FQNEAQ. The CDR3 is made up of 14 amino acids. V gave up 4 bases and J gave up 6 bases, with 16 bases separating them.

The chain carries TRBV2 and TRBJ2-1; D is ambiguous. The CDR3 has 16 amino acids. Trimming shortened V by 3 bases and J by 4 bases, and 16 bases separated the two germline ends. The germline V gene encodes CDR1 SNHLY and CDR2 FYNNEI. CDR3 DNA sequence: TGTGCCAGCAGTGATGAATTGTGGGCGTCTTACAATGAGCAGTTCTTC. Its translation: CASSDELWASYNEQFF.

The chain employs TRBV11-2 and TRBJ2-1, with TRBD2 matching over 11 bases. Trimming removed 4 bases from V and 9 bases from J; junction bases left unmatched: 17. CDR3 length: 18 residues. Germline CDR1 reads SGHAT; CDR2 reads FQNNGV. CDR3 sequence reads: CASSSGAPVAGGRVEQFF. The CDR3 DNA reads TGTGCCAGCAGCTCCGGGGCCCCTGTAGCGGGGGGGCGTGTTGAGCAGTTCTTC.

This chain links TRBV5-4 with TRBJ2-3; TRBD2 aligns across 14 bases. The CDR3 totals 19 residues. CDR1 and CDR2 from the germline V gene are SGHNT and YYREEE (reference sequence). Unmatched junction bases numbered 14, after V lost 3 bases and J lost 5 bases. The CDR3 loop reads CASSSGLAGVGVTVDTQYF. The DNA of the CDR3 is TGTGCCAGCAGCTCGGGACTAGCGGGGGTCGGGGTTACCGTAGATACGCAGTATTTT. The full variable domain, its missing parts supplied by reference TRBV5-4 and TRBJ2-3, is ETGVTQSPTHLIKTRGQQVTLRCSSQSGHNTVSWYQQALGQGPQFIFQYYREEENGRGNFPPRFSGLQFPNYSSELNVNALELDDSALYLCASSSGLAGVGVTVDTQYFGPGTRLTVL.

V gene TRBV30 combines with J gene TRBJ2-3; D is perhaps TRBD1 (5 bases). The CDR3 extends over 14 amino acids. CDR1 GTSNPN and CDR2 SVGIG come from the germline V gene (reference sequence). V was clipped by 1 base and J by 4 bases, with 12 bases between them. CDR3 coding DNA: TGTGCCTGGAGTGAGTCCAGGGTTTCAGATACGCAGTATTTT. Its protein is CAWSESRVSDTQYF.

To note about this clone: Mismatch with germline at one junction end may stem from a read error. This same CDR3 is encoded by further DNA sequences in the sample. In nucleotides, the CDR3 is TGCGCCAGCAGCCAAGATGGGACCCAGGCCATATACTTT. This translates into CASSQDGTQAIYF. The chain carries TRBV4-3 and TRBJ1-3, with D perhaps TRBD1 (5 bases). The length of the CDR3 is 13 residues. Germline CDR1 and CDR2: LGHNA and YSLEER.

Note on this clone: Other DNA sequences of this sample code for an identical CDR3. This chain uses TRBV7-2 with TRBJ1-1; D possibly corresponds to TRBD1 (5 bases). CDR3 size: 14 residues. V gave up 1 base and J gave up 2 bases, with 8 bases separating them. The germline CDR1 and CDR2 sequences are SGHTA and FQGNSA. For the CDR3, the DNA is TGTGCCAGCAGCTTAGTTGGGGGAAACACTGAAGCTTTCTTT. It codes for CASSLVGGNTEAFF.

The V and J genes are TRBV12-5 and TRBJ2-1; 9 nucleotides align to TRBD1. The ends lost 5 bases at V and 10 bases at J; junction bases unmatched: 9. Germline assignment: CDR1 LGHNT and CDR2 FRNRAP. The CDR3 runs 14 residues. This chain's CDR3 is CASGIGTGTWEQFF. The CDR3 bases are TGTGCTAGTGGTATTGGGACAGGGACGTGGGAGCAGTTCTTC.

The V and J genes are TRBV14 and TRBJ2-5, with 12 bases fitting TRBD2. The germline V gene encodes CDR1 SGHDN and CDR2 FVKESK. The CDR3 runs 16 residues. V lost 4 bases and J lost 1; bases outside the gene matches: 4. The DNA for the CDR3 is TGTGCCAGCAGCCTCGGACTAGCGGGAACCCAAGAGACCCAGTACTTC. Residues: CASSLGLAGTQETQYF.

DNA for the CDR3: TGTGCCAGCAGTGGGGTCGTGGGCACTGAAGCTTTCTTT. It translates to CASSGVVGTEAFF. V and J are TRBV2 and TRBJ1-1, with D uncertain. Trimming took 4 bases from V and 4 from J, leaving 10 bases between them. There are 13 residues in the CDR3. The germline gives CDR1 SNHLY, CDR2 FYNNEI.

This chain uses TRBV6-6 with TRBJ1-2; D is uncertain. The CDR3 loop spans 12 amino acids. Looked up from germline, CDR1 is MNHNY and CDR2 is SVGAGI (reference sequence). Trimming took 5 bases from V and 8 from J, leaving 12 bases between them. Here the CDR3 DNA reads TGTGCCAGCAGTCCCTCGACATACGGCTACACCTTC. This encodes CASSPSTYGYTF.

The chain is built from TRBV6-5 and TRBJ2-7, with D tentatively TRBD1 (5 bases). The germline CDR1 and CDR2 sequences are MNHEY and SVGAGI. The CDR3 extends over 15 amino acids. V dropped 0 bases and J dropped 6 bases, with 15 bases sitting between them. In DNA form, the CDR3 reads TGTGCCAGCAGTTACTCGGGGCAGGGAAGGCCCGAGCAGTACTTC. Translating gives CASSYSGQGRPEQYF.

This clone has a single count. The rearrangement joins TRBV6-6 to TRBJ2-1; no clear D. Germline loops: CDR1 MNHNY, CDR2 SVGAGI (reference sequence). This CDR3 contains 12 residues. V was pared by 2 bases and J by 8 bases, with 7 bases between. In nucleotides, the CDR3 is TGTGCCAGCAGTTACCCGGACGATGAGCAGTTCTTC. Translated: CASSYPDDEQFF.

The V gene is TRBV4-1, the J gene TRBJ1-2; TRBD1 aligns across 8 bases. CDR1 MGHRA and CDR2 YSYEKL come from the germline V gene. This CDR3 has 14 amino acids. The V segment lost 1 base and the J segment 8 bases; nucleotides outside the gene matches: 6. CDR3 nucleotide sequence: TGCGCCAGCAGCCAAGGCTCAGGGGGCAGCGGCTACACCTTC. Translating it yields CASSQGSGGSGYTF.

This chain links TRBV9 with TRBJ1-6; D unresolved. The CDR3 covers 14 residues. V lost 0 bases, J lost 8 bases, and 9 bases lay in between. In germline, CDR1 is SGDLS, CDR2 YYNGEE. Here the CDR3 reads CASSVEPLDSPLHF. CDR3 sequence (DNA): TGTGCCAGCAGCGTAGAACCACTTGATTCACCCCTCCACTTT.

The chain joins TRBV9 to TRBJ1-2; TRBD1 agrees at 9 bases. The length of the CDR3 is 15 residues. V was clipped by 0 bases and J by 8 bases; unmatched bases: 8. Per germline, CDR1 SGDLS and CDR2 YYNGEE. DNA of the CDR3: TGTGCCAGCAGCGTAGGAGGGACAGGGCTACGCGGCTACACCTTC. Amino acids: CASSVGGTGLRGYTF.

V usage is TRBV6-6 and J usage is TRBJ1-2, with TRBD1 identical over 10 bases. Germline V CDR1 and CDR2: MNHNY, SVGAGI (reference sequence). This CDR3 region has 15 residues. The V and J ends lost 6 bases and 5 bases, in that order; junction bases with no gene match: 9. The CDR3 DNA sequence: TGTGCCAGCAGCCCCCGACAGGGGGCCCGTTATGGCTACACCTTC. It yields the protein CASSPRQGARYGYTF.

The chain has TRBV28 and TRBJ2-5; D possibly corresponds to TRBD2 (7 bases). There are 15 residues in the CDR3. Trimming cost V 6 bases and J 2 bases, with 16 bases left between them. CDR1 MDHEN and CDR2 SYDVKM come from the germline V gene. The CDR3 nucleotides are TGTGCCAGCAGGTCCCCCGGGGGGCGGCAAGAGACCCAGTACTTC. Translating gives CASRSPGGRQETQYF.

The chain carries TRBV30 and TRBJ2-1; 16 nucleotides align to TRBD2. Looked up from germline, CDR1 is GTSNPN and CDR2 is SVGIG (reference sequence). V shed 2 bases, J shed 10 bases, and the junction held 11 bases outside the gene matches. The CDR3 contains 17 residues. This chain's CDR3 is CAWSPGLAGGGKGEQFF. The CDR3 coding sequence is TGTGCCTGGAGTCCGGGACTAGCGGGAGGGGGGAAGGGAGAGCAGTTCTTC.

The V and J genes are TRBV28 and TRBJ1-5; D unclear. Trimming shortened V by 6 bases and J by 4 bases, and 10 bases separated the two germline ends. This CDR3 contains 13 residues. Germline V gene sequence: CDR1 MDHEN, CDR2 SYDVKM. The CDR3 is CASSSGHNQPQHF. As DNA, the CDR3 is TGTGCCAGCAGCTCCGGGCATAATCAGCCCCAGCATTTT.

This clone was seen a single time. The CDR3 region is CASSQDQWSGSATDTQYF. The CDR3, as DNA: TGTGCCAGCAGCCAAGATCAATGGAGTGGGAGTGCGACAGATACGCAGTATTTT. This chain links TRBV4-2 with TRBJ2-3; D may be TRBD2 (5 bases). Germline CDR1 LGHNA, CDR2 YNFKEQ. This CDR3 is built from 18 residues. Trimming took off 0 bases at V and 3 bases at J, with 19 bases between the two ends.

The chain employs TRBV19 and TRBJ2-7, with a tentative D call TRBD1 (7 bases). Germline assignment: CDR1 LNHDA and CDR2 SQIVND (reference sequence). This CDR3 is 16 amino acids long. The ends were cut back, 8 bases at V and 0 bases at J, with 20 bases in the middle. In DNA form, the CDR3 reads TGTGCCAGTTCCCGTATGGGGGGACAGAGCTCCTACGAGCAGTACTTC. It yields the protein CASSRMGGQSSYEQYF.

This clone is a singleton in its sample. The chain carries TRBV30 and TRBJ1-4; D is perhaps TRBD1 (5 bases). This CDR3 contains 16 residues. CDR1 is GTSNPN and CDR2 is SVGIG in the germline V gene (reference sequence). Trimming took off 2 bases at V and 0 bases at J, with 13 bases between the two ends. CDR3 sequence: CAWSTQQATTNEKLFF. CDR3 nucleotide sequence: TGTGCCTGGAGTACTCAACAGGCAACAACTAATGAAAAACTGTTTTTT.

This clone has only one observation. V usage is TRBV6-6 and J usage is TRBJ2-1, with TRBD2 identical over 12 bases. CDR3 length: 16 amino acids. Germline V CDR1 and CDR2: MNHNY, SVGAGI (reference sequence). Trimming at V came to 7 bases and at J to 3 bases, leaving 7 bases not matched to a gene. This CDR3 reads CASMASGGGFYNEQFF. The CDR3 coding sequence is TGTGCCAGCATGGCTAGCGGGGGGGGATTCTACAATGAGCAGTTCTTC.

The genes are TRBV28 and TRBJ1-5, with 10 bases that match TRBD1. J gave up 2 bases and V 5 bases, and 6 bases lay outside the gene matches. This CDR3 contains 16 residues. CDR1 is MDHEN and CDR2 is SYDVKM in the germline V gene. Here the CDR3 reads CASSTRQGAGNQPQHF. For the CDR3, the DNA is TGTGCCAGCAGTACCCGACAGGGGGCGGGCAATCAGCCCCAGCATTTT.

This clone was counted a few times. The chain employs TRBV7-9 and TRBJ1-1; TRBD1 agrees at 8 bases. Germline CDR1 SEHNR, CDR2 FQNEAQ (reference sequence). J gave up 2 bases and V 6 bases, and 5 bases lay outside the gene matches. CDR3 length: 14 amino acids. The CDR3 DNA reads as TGTGCCAGCAGTTCGCAGGGGGCAAACACTGAAGCTTTCTTT. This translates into CASSSQGANTEAFF.

The CDR3 DNA sequence: TGCGCCAGCAGCTTGGAAGGGGATACGCAGTATTTT. Its protein product is CASSLEGDTQYF. V usage is TRBV5-1 and J usage is TRBJ2-3; no firm D call. V was clipped by 0 bases and J by 6 bases, with 5 bases between them. The CDR3 loop spans 12 amino acids. Germline CDR1 is SGHRS and CDR2 is YFSETQ.

CDR3 region: CASSLSPTDTQYF. The CDR3 DNA reads TGTGCCAGCAGCTTGTCCCCCACAGATACGCAGTATTTT. J is TRBJ2-3 and V is TRBV5-4; D is undetermined. Germline-derived CDR1 and CDR2 are SGHNT and YYREEE (reference sequence). The CDR3 spans 13 residues. The V end was cut by 1 base, the J end by 2 bases, with 5 bases between.